These 12 T cell receptor beta chains share one sample of origin, sequenced in a study of blood T cells in healthy people across ages. Primers used in a second PCR of about 7 to 11 cycles were a sample-barcoded 5' primer and a J-beta primer mix. TCRdb processed the 5' RACE reads anew with MiXCR; each CDR3 protein has one entry. Found here are 800,000 to 1,300,000 distinct CDR3 sequences, about 25% of them singletons; the top ten hold around 0.75%. The data were also submitted as part of a second study, on T cells of mothers and their children.

The source material was blood. These receptors were taken from a girl aged 2 to 10 in good health.

This clonotype was recorded once. This chain's CDR3 is CASLNAPGTGDGETQYF. CDR3 nucleotides: TGTGCCAGTCTCAACGCCCCCGGGACAGGGGATGGAGAGACCCAGTACTTC. The rearrangement uses TRBV21-1 and TRBJ2-5; TRBD1 is the table's D call, not checked against the DNA. TRBV21-1 is flagged as a pseudogene. This CDR3 region has 17 residues.

In this sample, this clonotype turned up a few times. V usage is TRBV15 and J usage is TRBJ2-4; D is uncertain. V lost 0 bases and J 5 bases, leaving 8 bases between the germline ends. The CDR3 length is 14 residues. Germline CDR1 and CDR2: LNHNV and YYDKDF (reference sequence). The CDR3 is CATSRELPQNIQYF. The CDR3 DNA follows: TGTGCCACCAGCAGAGAGCTCCCCCAAAACATTCAGTACTTC.

The V and J genes are TRBV5-1 and TRBJ2-4; TRBD1 is a possible D gene (6 bases). V was trimmed by 2 bases and J by 5 bases, leaving 11 bases between them. Germline lookup yields CDR1 SGHRS and CDR2 YFSETQ. The length of the CDR3 is 14 residues. CDR3 residues: CASSFGQGQNIQYF. The CDR3 DNA reads as TGCGCCAGCAGCTTCGGTCAGGGGCAAAACATTCAGTACTTC.

This rearrangement joins TRBV20-1 to TRBJ2-1; D may correspond to TRBD1 or TRBD2 (6 bases each). With 5 bases removed from V and 9 bases from J, the gap between germline ends came to 11 bases. This CDR3 has 11 amino acids. Germline V lookup: CDR1 DFQATT, CDR2 SNEGSKA (reference sequence). The CDR3 bases are TGCAGTGCTCTTAAGGGGGGTGAGCAGTTCTTC. This gives the protein CSALKGGEQFF.

This chain joins TRBV7-2 and TRBJ2-1; 11 nucleotides agree with TRBD2. Germline V gives CDR1 SGHTA, CDR2 FQGNSA. This CDR3 region has 16 residues. The junction had 7 bases not matched to a gene; V was cut back by 5 bases and J by 4 bases. CDR3 sequence reads: CASSQTLAGGYNEQFF. In DNA form, the CDR3 reads TGTGCCAGCAGCCAGACCCTAGCGGGAGGTTACAATGAGCAGTTCTTC.

The chain joins TRBV18 to TRBJ1-2; no clear D gene. CDR1 is KGHSH and CDR2 is LQKENI in the germline V gene. The CDR3 is made up of 12 amino acids. Deletions cut 4 bases from V and 8 bases from J, with 11 bases between. The CDR3 region has the DNA TGTGCCAGCTCACGACGGGAAGACGGCTACACCTTC. Its translation: CASSRREDGYTF.

This clonotype was found a few times. The rearrangement uses TRBV5-1 and TRBJ2-4, with D perhaps TRBD1 (5 bases). The V and J ends lost 5 bases and 7 bases respectively, with 25 bases between them. This CDR3 has 17 amino acids. The V gene's germline CDR1 is SGHRS and CDR2 YFSETQ. The chain's CDR3 is CASRKFASGIGKNIQYF. The CDR3 DNA is TGCGCCAGCAGGAAGTTTGCGTCAGGGATTGGCAAGAACATTCAGTACTTC.

The rearrangement uses TRBV12-3 or TRBV12-4 and TRBJ1-2; perhaps TRBD1 as D (6 bases). Trimming took off 4 bases at V and 5 bases at J, with 17 bases between the two ends. The length of the CDR3 is 15 residues. CDR3 protein: CASSSSTGKRYGYTF. The DNA of the CDR3 is TGTGCCAGCAGTTCCAGTACAGGGAAACGGTATGGCTACACCTTC.

This clonotype has just a few counts. The chain has TRBV29-1 and TRBJ2-3; D unclear. The germline gives CDR1 SQVTM, CDR2 ANQGSEA. V lost 3 bases and J 2 bases, leaving 9 bases between the germline ends. This CDR3 comprises 13 residues. The CDR3 DNA sequence: TGCAGCGTTGAGCCGGGCCCCACAGATACGCAGTATTTT. Its protein product is CSVEPGPTDTQYF.

This clonotype was detected ten times or more. The V gene is TRBV7-6, the J gene TRBJ1-1; D might be TRBD1 (5 bases). CDR3 length: 13 amino acids. Deletions cut 5 bases from V and 8 bases from J, with 15 bases between. The germline V gene has CDR1 SGHVS and CDR2 FNYEAQ. The CDR3 nucleotides read TGTGCCAGCAGCCCACCGGGGGGTGTCGAAGCTTTCTTT. It codes for CASSPPGGVEAFF.

The rearrangement joins TRBV11-2 to TRBJ2-5; 14 positions match TRBD2. CDR1 SGHAT and CDR2 FQNNGV come from the germline V gene. The CDR3 loop spans 18 amino acids. The J segment lost 3 bases and the V segment lost 5 bases, leaving 11 bases of the junction unmatched. CDR3 nucleotide sequence: TGTGCCAGCAGCCTAAGGACTAGCGGGAGGACCGGCGAAGAGACCCAGTACTTC. Residues: CASSLRTSGRTGEETQYF.

J is TRBJ1-1 and V is TRBV10-3, with D unresolved. Germline V gives CDR1 ENHRY, CDR2 SYGVKD. Trimming removed 0 bases at V and 1 base at J, with 6 bases between. This CDR3 is 14 amino acids long. The CDR3 reads CAISESITNTEAFF. The CDR3 DNA reads as TGTGCCATCAGTGAGTCGATCACGAACACTGAAGCTTTCTTT.